Listed below are T cell receptor beta chains from one sample, sequenced in a study of cytomegalovirus exposure and HLA in healthy donors. TCRdb's copy holds only in-frame clones and misses some; the assay was immunoSEQ multiplex PCR. The sample has about 110,000 clones; around 75% are singletons. The sequencing sample was made of PBMCs. The origin of the receptors is a female donor in good health and CMV-seronegative. Each CDR3 is given without its conserved first and last residue. Each record gives: J gene, V gene, CDR3 protein.

j_call: TRBJ2-1
v_call: TRBV5-1
cdr3_aa: ASSLGQYNEQF

j_call: TRBJ1-2
v_call: TRBV6-1
cdr3_aa: ASSEKGGWDYGYT

j_call: TRBJ2-7
v_call: TRBV5-1
cdr3_aa: ASSSGGPYEQY

j_call: TRBJ1-5
v_call: TRBV5-1
cdr3_aa: ASSVDGNSNQPQH

j_call: TRBJ2-3
v_call: TRBV14
cdr3_aa: ASSLRVGLAGGRTDTQY

j_call: TRBJ1-1
v_call: TRBV28
cdr3_aa: ASSRTTTGIEAF

j_call: TRBJ2-7
v_call: TRBV2
cdr3_aa: ASSEAWGQFSEQY

j_call: TRBJ1-5
v_call: TRBV12-5
cdr3_aa: ASGLLGSGNQPQH

j_call: TRBJ2-7
v_call: TRBV9
cdr3_aa: ASSVGQSYEQY

j_call: TRBJ1-2
v_call: TRBV28
cdr3_aa: ASSLPPGSYGYT

j_call: TRBJ1-4
v_call: TRBV11-3
cdr3_aa: ASSITGELF

j_call: TRBJ2-7
v_call: TRBV4-1
cdr3_aa: ASSEAGVSYEQY

j_call: TRBJ2-7
v_call: TRBV7-9
cdr3_aa: SSSSDRDEQY

j_call: TRBJ2-5
v_call: TRBV7-9
cdr3_aa: ASSLGAGDIQETQY

j_call: TRBJ1-5
v_call: TRBV7-8
cdr3_aa: ASSSRGRLQAQH

j_call: TRBJ2-7
v_call: TRBV7-2
cdr3_aa: ASSLQAGVGFDEQY

j_call: TRBJ2-7
v_call: TRBV19
cdr3_aa: ASRVTGSYEQY

j_call: TRBJ1-1
v_call: TRBV7-9
cdr3_aa: ASSSKQGMNTEAF

j_call: TRBJ2-1
v_call: TRBV13
cdr3_aa: ASSSGLAGGDEQF

j_call: TRBJ2-7
v_call: TRBV11-1
cdr3_aa: ASSRLAEPSYEQY

j_call: TRBJ2-1
v_call: TRBV7-2
cdr3_aa: ASSPYGLAGAEQF

j_call: TRBJ2-1
v_call: TRBV2
cdr3_aa: ASSGGWAGVFHNEQF

j_call: TRBJ2-5
v_call: TRBV2
cdr3_aa: ASSRTSGREETQY

j_call: TRBJ2-7
v_call: TRBV4-2
cdr3_aa: ASSQATGGTSYEQY

j_call: TRBJ2-7
v_call: TRBV25-1
cdr3_aa: ASSEDRSYEQY

j_call: TRBJ2-3
v_call: TRBV7-2
cdr3_aa: ASTRQGRSTDTQY